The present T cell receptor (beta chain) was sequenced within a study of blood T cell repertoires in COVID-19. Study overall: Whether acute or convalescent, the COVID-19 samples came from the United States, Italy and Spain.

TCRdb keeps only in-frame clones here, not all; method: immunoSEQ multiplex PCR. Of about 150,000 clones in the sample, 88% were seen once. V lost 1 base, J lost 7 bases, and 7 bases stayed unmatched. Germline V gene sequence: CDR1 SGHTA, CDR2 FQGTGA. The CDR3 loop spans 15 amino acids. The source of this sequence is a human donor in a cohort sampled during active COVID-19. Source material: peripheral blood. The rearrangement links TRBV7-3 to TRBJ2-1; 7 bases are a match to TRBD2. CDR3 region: CASSLNAGLGNEQFF. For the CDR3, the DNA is TGTGCCAGCAGCTTAAATGCTGGACTAGGTAATGAGCAGTTCTTC.